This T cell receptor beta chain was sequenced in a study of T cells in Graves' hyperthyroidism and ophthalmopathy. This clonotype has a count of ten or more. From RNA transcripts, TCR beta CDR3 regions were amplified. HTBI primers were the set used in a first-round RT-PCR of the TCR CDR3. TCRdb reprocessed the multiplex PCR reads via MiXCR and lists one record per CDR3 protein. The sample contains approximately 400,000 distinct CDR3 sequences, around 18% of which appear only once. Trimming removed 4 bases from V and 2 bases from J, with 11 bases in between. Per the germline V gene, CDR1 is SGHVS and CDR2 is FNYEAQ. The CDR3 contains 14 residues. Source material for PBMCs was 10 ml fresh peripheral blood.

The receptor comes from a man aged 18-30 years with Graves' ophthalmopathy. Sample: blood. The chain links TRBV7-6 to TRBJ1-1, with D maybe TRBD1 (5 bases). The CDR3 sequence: CASSSGRSNTEAFF. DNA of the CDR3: TGTGCCAGCAGCTCGGGGCGGAGTAACACTGAAGCTTTCTTT.